The 30 T cell receptor beta chains below were found in one sample sequenced in a study of cytomegalovirus exposure and HLA in healthy donors. PCR involved 60 Vbeta and 13 Jbeta primers. Sequencing was performed with immunoSEQ multiplex PCR; in TCRdb, only in-frame clones are kept and a portion is missing. The sample holds hundreds of thousands of clones, just under 80% seen once. The sample consisted of PBMCs. The receptors were sampled from a boy aged 5-17 years in good health and CMV-seronegative.

The genes are TRBV5-6 and TRBJ1-2; D is undetermined. The germline CDR1 and CDR2 sequences are SGHDT and YYEEEE. The CDR3 is 14 residues long. V lost 0 bases and J 5 bases, leaving 11 bases between the germline ends. The CDR3 spells CASSLVAARYGYTF. The CDR3 region has the DNA TGTGCCAGCAGCTTGGTAGCCGCGCGGTATGGCTACACCTTC.

A note on this clone: Within the sample, other DNA sequences also encode this same CDR3. V usage is TRBV4-1 and J usage is TRBJ1-2; 10 positions agree with TRBD1. The length of the CDR3 is 15 residues. In germline, CDR1 is MGHRA, CDR2 YSYEKL. The junction had 10 bases not matched to a gene; V was cut back by 5 bases and J by 7 bases. The CDR3 nucleotides are TGCGCCAGCAGCTCTCTCGGGACAGGGGAACGTGGCTACACCTTC. It translates to CASSSLGTGERGYTF.

This rearrangement joins TRBV6-5 to TRBJ1-5, with 10 bases that match TRBD1. The CDR3 runs 15 residues. The V and J ends lost 6 bases and 4 bases, in that order; junction bases with no gene match: 6. Germline V gives CDR1 MNHEY, CDR2 SVGAGI. The CDR3 region has the DNA TGTGCCAGCAGCCCGGGACAGGGGACTAATCAGCCCCAGCATTTT. It specifies CASSPGQGTNQPQHF.

The gene calls are TRBV7-9 and TRBJ2-2, with D uncertain. Germline-derived CDR1 and CDR2 are SEHNR and FQNEAQ (reference sequence). The CDR3 loop spans 16 amino acids. V was shortened by 4 bases and J by 5 bases, with 17 bases between the two germline ends. CDR3 region: CASSSTMTRYTGELFF. The CDR3 region has the DNA TGTGCCAGCAGCTCCACTATGACTCGCTATACCGGGGAGCTGTTTTTT.

A few counts support this clone. The chain carries TRBV4-1 and TRBJ2-1, with 9 bases matching TRBD2. V lost 0 bases, J lost 4 bases, and 4 bases stayed unmatched. The CDR3 has 16 amino acids. From germline, CDR1 is MGHRA and CDR2 YSYEKL. The CDR3 here is CASSQDRLAGYNEQFF. CDR3 nucleotides: TGCGCCAGCAGCCAAGATCGGCTAGCGGGGTACAATGAGCAGTTCTTC.

The rearrangement links TRBV7-9 to TRBJ2-5; a weak D match, TRBD2 (6 bases). Trimming pared 8 bases from V and 0 bases from J, leaving 7 bases between. This CDR3 comprises 12 residues. Germline V lookup: CDR1 SEHNR, CDR2 FQNEAQ (reference sequence). The CDR3 DNA follows: TGTGCCAGCGGGAGGAACCAAGAGACCCAGTACTTC. Encoded protein: CASGRNQETQYF.

This chain connects TRBV6-6 to TRBJ1-1, with D possibly being TRBD1 (6 bases). CDR3 size: 13 residues. Trimming stripped 7 bases from V and 4 bases from J, with 13 bases between. Germline CDR1 MNHNY, CDR2 SVGAGI (reference sequence). The chain's CDR3 is CASTTTGSTEAFF. The CDR3 DNA sequence: TGTGCCAGCACTACCACAGGGAGCACTGAAGCTTTCTTT.

Worth noting for this clone: The same CDR3 arises from other DNA sequences in this sample as well. V gene TRBV2 combines with J gene TRBJ1-1; D gene unclear. Trimming shortened V by 3 bases and J by 0 bases, and 5 bases separated the two germline ends. CDR1 is SNHLY, CDR2 FYNNEI, per germline. The CDR3 runs 13 residues. DNA of the CDR3: TGTGCCAGCAGTGATCGAGTGAACACTGAAGCTTTCTTT. This codes for CASSDRVNTEAFF.

CDR3 in DNA: TGCAGCGTCCTAGGGGGGGCTGGCAATGAGCAGTTCTTC. Its protein is CSVLGGAGNEQFF. The chain combines TRBV29-1 with TRBJ2-1; D is perhaps TRBD2 (7 bases). In germline, CDR1 is SQVTM, CDR2 ANQGSEA. Trimming pared 6 bases from V and 6 bases from J, leaving 15 bases between. The CDR3 runs to 13 residues.

The chain carries TRBV5-4 and TRBJ1-1; D might be TRBD1 (6 bases). The CDR3 has 16 amino acids. Trimming shortened V by 4 bases and J by 1 base, and 17 bases separated the two germline ends. CDR1 SGHNT and CDR2 YYREEE come from the germline V gene (reference sequence). Written as DNA, the CDR3 is TGTGCCAGCAGCGGCGCCCCCGGACAGACGAACACTGAAGCTTTCTTT. It translates to CASSGAPGQTNTEAFF.

V is TRBV2 and J is TRBJ2-1, with 11 nucleotides matching TRBD2. V shed 2 bases and J 0 bases; nucleotides not matched to a gene: 15. The CDR3 loop spans 21 amino acids. CDR1 SNHLY and CDR2 FYNNEI come from the germline V gene. The CDR3 DNA follows: TGTGCCAGCAGTGAAAGCGGTCGGCCTAGCGGGGGGACAAACTCCTACAATGAGCAGTTCTTC. Translation gives CASSESGRPSGGTNSYNEQFF.

The V and J genes are TRBV13 and TRBJ1-4; possibly TRBD1 for D (5 bases). There are 14 residues in the CDR3. Germline values: CDR1 PRHDT, CDR2 FYEKMQ (reference sequence). V was cut by 3 bases and J by 7 bases, with 12 bases left in between. CDR3 coding DNA: TGTGCCAGCAGCTTTGGCCAGGGAGGTGAAAAACTGTTTTTT. It yields the protein CASSFGQGGEKLFF.

V gene TRBV6-6 combines with J gene TRBJ1-5; 8 bases fit TRBD1. Trimming at V came to 3 bases and at J to 4 bases, leaving 5 bases not matched to a gene. The CDR3 is 15 residues long. Germline V gives CDR1 MNHNY, CDR2 SVGAGI (reference sequence). CDR3 bases: TGTGCCAGCAGTTATGACAGGGGTTGGAATCAGCCCCAGCATTTT. Translating it yields CASSYDRGWNQPQHF.

This rearrangement joins TRBV7-9 to TRBJ2-5; 9 nucleotides line up with TRBD1. CDR3 length equals 15 residues. The germline V gene has CDR1 SEHNR and CDR2 FQNEAQ (reference sequence). V shed 3 bases, J shed 4 bases, and the junction held 6 bases outside the gene matches. Here the CDR3 reads CASSFGQGRGETQYF. The CDR3 nucleotides are TGTGCCAGCAGCTTTGGACAGGGGAGAGGAGAGACCCAGTACTTC.

The chain recombines TRBV6-4 with TRBJ2-1; D is ambiguous. Germline values: CDR1 MRHNA, CDR2 SNTAGT. The CDR3 extends over 16 amino acids. Between the trimmed V and J ends, which lost 0 bases and 0 bases, there was a span of 9 bases. The CDR3 bases are TGTGCCAGCAGTGACTCGACGGAGAGCTCCTACAATGAGCAGTTCTTC. This sequence encodes CASSDSTESSYNEQFF.

This chain joins TRBV27 and TRBJ2-1; TRBD2 might be the D (7 bases). The V and J ends lost 1 base and 0 bases respectively, with 28 bases between them. CDR3 length: 22 residues. The germline V gene has CDR1 MNHEY and CDR2 SMNVEV (reference sequence). The CDR3 region is CASSLLRGSTGRGLSSYNEQFF. DNA of the CDR3: TGTGCCAGCAGTTTATTACGAGGCTCTACAGGGAGGGGCTTAAGCTCCTACAATGAGCAGTTCTTC.

The chain employs TRBV13 and TRBJ2-5, with D maybe TRBD2 (5 bases). The CDR3 has 13 residues. Germline CDR1 PRHDT, CDR2 FYEKMQ (reference sequence). With 5 bases removed from V and 7 bases from J, the gap between germline ends came to 14 bases. In DNA, the CDR3 is TGTGCCAGCAGCGGCCGGAAAGGAGGGACCCAGTACTTC. This translates into CASSGRKGGTQYF.

This clone was observed a handful of times. The chain employs TRBV18 and TRBJ1-1; D gene unclear. The CDR3 extends over 14 amino acids. Germline lookup yields CDR1 KGHSH and CDR2 LQKENI. The V gene lost 3 bases and the J gene lost 4 bases, with 12 bases spanning the gap. The CDR3 region has the DNA TGTGCCAGCTCACCGATCGGGGAATCCACTGAAGCTTTCTTT. Translated, it gives CASSPIGESTEAFF.

The chain's CDR3 is CASSYRTALETQYF. The CDR3 DNA is TGTGCCAGCAGCTACAGGACCGCTTTGGAGACCCAGTACTTC. The chain carries TRBV5-4 and TRBJ2-5; perhaps TRBD1 as D (5 bases). Germline V gene sequence: CDR1 SGHNT, CDR2 YYREEE (reference sequence). CDR3 length: 14 amino acids. The V end lost 3 bases, the J end lost 5 bases, and 14 bases lay between the germline ends. Full variable domain (outside the CDR3, taken from reference TRBV5-4 and TRBJ2-5): ETGVTQSPTHLIKTRGQQVTLRCSSQSGHNTVSWYQQALGQGPQFIFQYYREEENGRGNFPPRFSGLQFPNYSSELNVNALELDDSALYLCASSYRTALETQYFGPGTRLLVL.

This sequence joins TRBV5-6 and TRBJ1-2; tentatively, D is TRBD1 (6 bases). Trimming removed 2 bases at V and 4 bases at J, with 15 bases between. The germline V gene encodes CDR1 SGHDT and CDR2 YYEEEE. This CDR3 has 15 residues. As DNA, the CDR3 is TGTGCCAGCAGCTTAGTAGGGCAGGGGATCTATGGCTACACCTTC. As protein: CASSLVGQGIYGYTF. Full variable domain (remainder filled in from reference TRBV5-6 and TRBJ1-2): DAGVTQSPTHLIKTRGQQVTLRCSPKSGHDTVSWYQQALGQGPQFIFQYYEEEERQRGNFPDRFSGHQFPNYSSELNVNALLLGDSALYLCASSLVGQGIYGYTFGSGTRLTVV.

The chain joins TRBV18 to TRBJ2-1; tentatively, D is TRBD2 (6 bases). The germline V gene encodes CDR1 KGHSH and CDR2 LQKENI. Trimming cost V 0 bases and J 5 bases, with 14 bases left between them. This CDR3 contains 16 residues. CDR3 in amino acids: CASSPPVTSRDNEQFF. Here the CDR3 DNA reads TGTGCCAGCTCACCACCGGTCACTAGCCGGGACAATGAGCAGTTCTTC.

The chain carries TRBV7-6 and TRBJ2-3; a possible D gene is TRBD1 (6 bases). V dropped 1 base and J dropped 4 bases, with 12 bases sitting between them. CDR1 is SGHVS and CDR2 is FNYEAQ in the germline V gene. The CDR3 has 15 residues. The CDR3 here is CASSLDRVRADTQYF. Written as DNA, the CDR3 is TGTGCCAGCAGCTTAGACAGGGTACGGGCAGATACGCAGTATTTT.

Here the CDR3 reads CASSLAFGQGPHTGELFF. For the CDR3, the DNA is TGCGCCAGCAGCCTTGCTTTTGGACAGGGCCCTCACACCGGGGAGCTGTTTTTT. The gene calls are TRBV4-1 and TRBJ2-2, with TRBD1 matching over 8 bases. The V gene's germline CDR1 is MGHRA and CDR2 YSYEKL. The CDR3 covers 18 residues. Germline trimming cut 4 bases from V and 3 bases from J; bases unmatched to any gene: 13.

This clone was seen just once. For the CDR3, the DNA is TGTGCCAGCAGCCGGGAGGGCTACGAGCAGTACTTC. Translation: CASSREGYEQYF. The chain is built from TRBV11-1 and TRBJ2-7, with 8 nucleotides matching TRBD2. The trim removed 5 bases at V and 3 bases at J, leaving 0 bases unmatched. The CDR3 has 12 amino acids. CDR1 and CDR2 from the germline V gene are SGHAT and FQDESV (reference sequence).

As concerns this clone: The junction differs from germline at one of its ends, possibly a read error. The DNA for the CDR3 is TGTGCCAGCCACCCCTCGGGGAAGACCCGCTATGGCTACCCCTTC. The encoded protein is CASHPSGKTRYGYPF. J is TRBJ1-2 and V is TRBV9; D call uncertain. The CDR3 is made up of 15 amino acids. Germline loops: CDR1 SGDLS, CDR2 YYNGEE.

The gene calls are TRBV11-3 and TRBJ2-2; possibly TRBD1 for D (6 bases). CDR3 length equals 14 residues. CDR1 is SGHNT and CDR2 is YENEEA in the germline V gene. Trimming took off 3 bases at V and 4 bases at J, with 9 bases between the two ends. The CDR3 loop reads CASSFAGATGELFF. CDR3 DNA sequence: TGTGCCAGCAGCTTTGCAGGGGCCACCGGGGAGCTGTTTTTT. The full variable domain, with the rest looked up from reference TRBV11-3 and TRBJ2-2, is EAGVVQSPRYKIIEKKQPVAFWCNPISGHNTLYWYLQNLGQGPELLIRYENEEAVDDSQLPKDRFSAERLKGVDSTLKIQPAELGDSAVYLCASSFAGATGELFFGEGSRLTVL.

The J gene is TRBJ1-3, the V gene TRBV4-2; 9 nucleotides align to TRBD1. J was trimmed by 4 bases and V by 3 bases; bases with no gene match: 4. The CDR3 loop spans 15 amino acids. The germline V gene has CDR1 LGHNA and CDR2 YNFKEQ. CDR3 loop: CASSHRTGVGNTIYF. The CDR3, as DNA: TGTGCCAGCAGCCACCGGACAGGGGTCGGAAACACCATATATTTT.

This chain links TRBV5-6 with TRBJ1-2; D might be TRBD1 (5 bases). The CDR3 length is 14 residues. Trimming shortened V by 4 bases and J by 2 bases, and 12 bases separated the two germline ends. Germline loops: CDR1 SGHDT, CDR2 YYEEEE. CDR3 DNA: TGTGCCAGCAGCCTAAAGACAGCGAACTATGGCTACACCTTC. As protein: CASSLKTANYGYTF.

The chain carries TRBV11-2 and TRBJ1-1; D is uncertain. V dropped 1 base and J dropped 12 bases, with 6 bases sitting between them. This CDR3 has 10 amino acids. CDR1 is SGHAT, CDR2 FQNNGV, per germline. The CDR3 region is CASSLGLPFF. The CDR3 DNA follows: TGTGCCAGCAGCTTAGGACTACCTTTCTTT.

The rearrangement uses TRBV6-1 and TRBJ1-3; 7 bases line up with TRBD1. With V trimmed by 4 bases and J by 3 bases, 3 bases remained unmatched. The CDR3 spans 14 residues. Germline-derived CDR1 and CDR2 are MNHNS and SASEGT. CDR3 protein: CASSVTGIGNTIYF. In nucleotides, the CDR3 is TGTGCCAGCAGTGTGACAGGGATTGGAAACACCATATATTTT.